The present T cell receptor beta chain was sequenced within a study of blood T cell repertoires in COVID-19. Whole-study context: The study drew acute and convalescent COVID-19 samples from the United States, Italy and Spain. Sources were T cells, B-cell-depleted T cells, or PBMCs; the material itself was cDNA or gDNA.

The germline V gene has CDR1 LNHDA and CDR2 SQIVND (reference sequence). The CDR3 extends over 15 amino acids. V lost 4 bases to trimming and J lost 2 bases; unmatched junction nucleotides: 4. Source study methods: It was from reference gene primer amplification that nucleated cell counts were estimated. Produced via immunoSEQ multiplex PCR; TCRdb's table is partial and in-frame only. Clonal size and the V and J genes are those of that table, whereas D and trimming came from the DNA. The sample lists over 85,000 clones, roughly 83% occurring once. This clone is a singleton in its sample. The chain has TRBV19 and TRBJ1-3; 8 nucleotides align to TRBD1. The sequencing input was peripheral blood. The receptor's source is a human donor in a cohort sampled during active COVID-19. The CDR3 DNA follows: TGTGCCAGTAGTAGGCTGACAGGGGCTGGAAACACCATATATTTT. Its translation: CASSRLTGAGNTIYF.